This T cell receptor (beta chain) is drawn from a study of blood T cell repertoires in COVID-19. Turning to the study itself: Specimens from acute and convalescent COVID-19 originated in the United States, Italy and Spain.

The repertoire was sequenced with immunoSEQ multiplex PCR; TCRdb's copy has only in-frame clones and lacks some. Here the sample spans fewer than 200,000 clones, 88% being singletons. The CDR3 sequence is 16 residues long. Deletions cut 6 bases from V and 6 bases from J, with 20 bases between. Germline-derived CDR1 and CDR2 are MDHEN and SYDVKM. The sequence derives from a young woman who had recovered from COVID-19. This rearrangement joins TRBV28 to TRBJ2-2, with D possibly matching TRBD2 (6 bases). The source material was PBMCs or T cells enriched from blood (not recorded which). Here the CDR3 DNA reads TGTGCCAGCAGCCCCCCCCCAGGACTAACGTCCGGGGAGCTGTTTTTT. Translating gives CASSPPPGLTSGELFF. The complete variable domain, with remaining parts taken from reference TRBV28 and TRBJ2-2, reads DVKVTQSSRYLVKRTGEKVFLECVQDMDHENMFWYRQDPGLGLRLIYFSYDVKMKEKGDIPEGYSVSREKKERFSLILESASTNQTSMYLCASSPPPGLTSGELFFGEGSRLTVL.